Detailed here is one TCR beta chain. The entry originates in a study of human T cells and chemical hapten exposure. As to time point: patch test 2, 6 weeks after DPC sensitization. Specified treatment: therapeutic diphenylcyclopropenone sensitization with weekly scalp DPC. From the RACE reads, TCRdb called clonotypes with MiXCR, one entry per CDR3 protein. Among roughly 30,000 distinct CDR3 sequences listed, roughly 9.4% were seen once. Germline assignment: CDR1 SGHAT and CDR2 FQNNGV. V shed 10 bases and J 2 bases; nucleotides not matched to a gene: 10. The CDR3 runs to 15 residues. This chain links TRBV11-2 with TRBJ2-1; 8 bases align to TRBD2. This specimen was whole blood, taken in connection with sensitization to the hapten diphenylcyclopropenone (DPC). The receptor was isolated from a man between 25 and 39 years old with alopecia areata. Some clones in this sample may be carry-over from other donors' samples. The CDR3 loop reads CATGREAAAYNEQFF. DNA of the CDR3: TGTGCCACAGGGCGGGAGGCGGCCGCCTACAATGAGCAGTTCTTC. The variable domain in full, with the rest retrieved from reference TRBV11-2 and TRBJ2-1, is EAGVAQSPRYKIIEKRQSVAFWCNPISGHATLYWYQQILGQGPKLLIQFQNNGVVDDSQLPKDRFSAERLKGVDSTLKIQPAKLEDSAVYLCATGREAAAYNEQFFGPGTRLTVL.